These 32 T cell receptor beta chains came from one sample sequenced in a study of early T cells in non-severe SARS-CoV-2 infection. TCRdb passed the 5' RACE reads through MiXCR, listing each CDR3 protein once. The table lists 70,000 or so distinct CDR3 sequences, roughly a tenth of them singletons. The material sequenced was whole blood. Receptors were obtained from an adult who was a healthcare worker with PCR-confirmed SARS-CoV-2 infection or an uninfected control (not recorded which).

This clonotype was counted only a few times. The J gene is TRBJ2-7, the V gene TRBV11-2; 9 positions agree with TRBD1. Germline lookup yields CDR1 SGHAT and CDR2 FQNNGV. V shed 6 bases and J 3 bases; nucleotides not matched to a gene: 6. This CDR3 spans 14 amino acids. The CDR3 sequence is CASRIPGQGYEQYF. For the CDR3, the DNA is TGTGCCAGCAGGATACCGGGACAGGGCTACGAGCAGTACTTC.

This chain connects TRBV11-2 to TRBJ2-4, with D possibly TRBD2 on 6 matching bases. The length of the CDR3 is 15 residues. V gave up 3 bases and J gave up 10 bases, with 19 bases separating them. Per the germline V gene, CDR1 is SGHAT and CDR2 is FQNNGV. CDR3 amino acids: CASSFGLQGLRIQYF. DNA of the CDR3: TGTGCCAGCAGCTTTGGGCTTCAGGGACTTCGAATTCAGTACTTC.

The chain couples TRBV3-1 to TRBJ2-1, with 7 bases fitting TRBD2. The germline CDR1 and CDR2 sequences are LGHDT and YNNKEL (reference sequence). The ends lost 4 bases at V and 7 bases at J; junction bases unmatched: 7. The CDR3 is made up of 14 amino acids. The CDR3, as DNA: TGTGCCAGCAGCCGGGCGGGAGCTTGGAATGAGCAGTTCTTC. Residues: CASSRAGAWNEQFF.

This clonotype occurred many times. The V call is TRBV9, the J call TRBJ1-3, with TRBD1 matching 7 bases. Germline V gene lookup returns CDR1 SGDLS and CDR2 YYNGEE. The length of the CDR3 is 15 residues. Trimming took 1 base from V and 0 from J; bases not matched to a gene: 1. The CDR3 DNA sequence: TGTGCCAGCAGCGTAACAGGGGTCTCTGGAAACACCATATATTTT. Amino acids: CASSVTGVSGNTIYF.

This clonotype was detected only a few times. This sequence joins TRBV11-2 and TRBJ2-7; D uncertain. This CDR3 is built from 14 residues. CDR1 is SGHAT and CDR2 is FQNNGV in the germline V gene. In nucleotides, the CDR3 is TGTGCTACCAAGGGTGGGCGTCTCTCCTACGAGCAGTACTTC. Its protein product is CATKGGRLSYEQYF.

This chain uses TRBV29-1 with TRBJ1-1; unclear D gene. Germline V lookup: CDR1 SQVTM, CDR2 ANQGSEA. With 0 bases removed from V and 7 bases from J, the gap between germline ends came to 9 bases. The length of the CDR3 is 12 residues. CDR3 sequence (DNA): TGCAGCGTTGAAGATCGGCGGGGTGAAGCTTTCTTT. Translation gives CSVEDRRGEAFF.

This clonotype was observed a few times. The chain employs TRBV18 and TRBJ1-3; tentatively, D is TRBD1 (6 bases). CDR1 is KGHSH, CDR2 LQKENI, per germline. The V end was cut by 6 bases, the J end by 4 bases, with 13 bases between. The CDR3 loop spans 14 amino acids. The CDR3 is CASSHREEGNTIYF. As DNA, the CDR3 is TGTGCCAGCTCCCACAGGGAGGAGGGAAACACCATATATTTT.

This clonotype was observed at least ten times. J is TRBJ2-3 and V is TRBV10-3, with TRBD2 matching over 9 bases. V shed 0 bases and J 3 bases; nucleotides not matched to a gene: 7. The CDR3 is 17 residues long. Germline CDR1 reads ENHRY; CDR2 reads SYGVKD. CDR3 amino acids: CAISESSSGRQTDTQYF. For the CDR3, the DNA is TGTGCCATCAGTGAGTCGAGCAGCGGGAGGCAGACAGATACGCAGTATTTT.

This clonotype was recorded many times. The V call is TRBV6-5, the J call TRBJ1-1, with D hard to call. The V end was cut by 6 bases, the J end by 2 bases, with 10 bases between. The CDR3 totals 13 residues. CDR1 is MNHEY and CDR2 is SVGAGI in the germline V gene. CDR3: CASSLLPNTEAFF. The CDR3 DNA sequence: TGTGCCAGCAGCCTACTCCCTAACACTGAAGCTTTCTTT.

This clonotype turned up a few times. This chain uses TRBV7-9 with TRBJ2-3, with 10 bases identical to TRBD2. The CDR3 totals 15 residues. Per germline, CDR1 SEHNR and CDR2 FQNEAQ (reference sequence). V shed 5 bases and J 5 bases; nucleotides not matched to a gene: 7. The CDR3 loop is CASSELAGVGDTQYF. CDR3 sequence (DNA): TGTGCCAGCAGCGAGCTAGCGGGAGTTGGAGATACGCAGTATTTT.

This clonotype was seen a handful of times. The chain has TRBV9 and TRBJ2-1; maybe TRBD2 (5 bases). The CDR3 runs to 16 residues. Trimming left V 3 bases short and J 0 bases short, with 13 bases between. Germline loops: CDR1 SGDLS, CDR2 YYNGEE. The CDR3 here is CASSARSGFSYNEQFF. The DNA for the CDR3 is TGTGCCAGCAGCGCCCGAAGCGGATTCTCCTACAATGAGCAGTTCTTC.

The table lists this clonotype with a few counts. The chain joins TRBV13 to TRBJ2-7; 9 bases map to TRBD2. The CDR3 length is 14 residues. Germline V gives CDR1 PRHDT, CDR2 FYEKMQ (reference sequence). The V and J ends lost 5 bases and 3 bases, in that order; junction bases with no gene match: 5. CDR3 DNA sequence: TGTGCCAGCAGCCCGGGTAGCGGGAGCTACGAGCAGTACTTC. Amino acids: CASSPGSGSYEQYF.

This clonotype was found a few times. The CDR3 protein is CASSGTVANTGELFF. CDR3 bases: TGTGCCAGCAGCGGGACAGTAGCGAACACCGGGGAGCTGTTTTTT. V is TRBV11-2 and J is TRBJ2-2, with 7 bases identical to TRBD1. Trimming cost V 5 bases and J 0 bases; bases outside gene matches: 3. The CDR3 extends over 15 amino acids. Germline V gene data show CDR1 as SGHAT and CDR2 as FQNNGV.

The chain employs TRBV11-2 and TRBJ2-3; D perhaps matches TRBD1 (5 bases). Looked up from germline, CDR1 is SGHAT and CDR2 is FQNNGV. CDR3 length equals 15 residues. V lost 0 bases and J 2 bases, leaving 9 bases between the germline ends. CDR3 loop: CASSLEQGFTDTQYF. CDR3 in DNA: TGTGCCAGCAGCTTAGAGCAGGGCTTCACAGATACGCAGTATTTT.

This clonotype was recorded at least ten times. The DNA of the CDR3 is TGTGCCAGCAGCCCCCAAGGCACCGGGGAGCTGTTTTTT. Translation gives CASSPQGTGELFF. The J gene is TRBJ2-2, the V gene TRBV7-9, with unresolved D. From germline, CDR1 is SEHNR and CDR2 FQNEAQ (reference sequence). The V gene lost 5 bases and the J gene lost 4 bases, with 8 bases spanning the gap. The CDR3 totals 13 residues.

At least ten counts were recorded for this clonotype. The chain employs TRBV11-2 and TRBJ2-7, with a weak D call TRBD1 (6 bases). From germline, CDR1 is SGHAT and CDR2 FQNNGV. Trimming removed 6 bases at V and 0 bases at J, with 12 bases between. This CDR3 is built from 14 residues. The CDR3 loop reads CASRTGLSSYEQYF. For the CDR3, the DNA is TGTGCCAGCAGGACAGGCTTGAGCTCCTACGAGCAGTACTTC.

This clonotype was counted a few times. V usage is TRBV24-1 and J usage is TRBJ2-7; D gene unclear. The CDR3 has 13 residues. Germline V gene lookup returns CDR1 KGHDR and CDR2 SFDVKD. Trimming removed 5 bases at V and 4 bases at J, with 11 bases between. The CDR3 spells CATSAPGSYEQYF. The CDR3, as DNA: TGTGCCACCAGTGCGCCCGGATCTTACGAGCAGTACTTC.

This clonotype turned up a few times. The chain uses TRBV27 and TRBJ2-3; 8 nucleotides match TRBD2. With 4 bases clipped from V and 1 base from J, the junction kept 4 bases outside the gene matches. CDR3 length: 15 amino acids. The germline V gene encodes CDR1 MNHEY and CDR2 SMNVEV (reference sequence). The CDR3 reads CASSSKRERTDTQYF. The CDR3 bases are TGTGCCAGCAGTTCGAAGCGGGAGCGCACAGATACGCAGTATTTT.

Many counts were recorded for this clonotype. This chain links TRBV18 with TRBJ1-5, with D possibly being TRBD1 (6 bases). The V end lost 1 base, the J end lost 5 bases, and 9 bases lay between the germline ends. Per germline, CDR1 KGHSH and CDR2 LQKENI. This CDR3 is 14 amino acids long. For the CDR3, the DNA is TGTGCCAGCTCACCACAGGGGGGGGATCAGCCCCAGCATTTT. Translation gives CASSPQGGDQPQHF.

This chain links TRBV20-1 with TRBJ2-3, with a possible D match to TRBD2 (5 bases). The CDR3 length is 13 residues. Germline CDR1 is DFQATT and CDR2 is SNEGSKA (reference sequence). V lost 7 bases and J 0 bases, leaving 11 bases between the germline ends. This CDR3 is CSVRGSSTDTQYF. CDR3 DNA sequence: TGCAGTGTAAGAGGGTCGAGCACAGATACGCAGTATTTT.

The rearrangement uses TRBV2 and TRBJ2-3; the match to TRBD1 covers 7 bases. J lost 2 bases, V lost 10 bases, and 6 bases had no gene match. Germline values: CDR1 SNHLY, CDR2 FYNNEI. The CDR3 consists of 13 residues. For the CDR3, the DNA is TGTGCCACCCGACAGGGCGCCACAGATACGCAGTATTTT. It codes for CATRQGATDTQYF.

This clonotype was picked up many times. The chain is built from TRBV21-1 and TRBJ2-4. TRBV21-1 is described as a pseudogene. The CDR3 is 15 amino acids. The CDR3 DNA reads as TGTGCCAGCAGCAAAGCGCTAACAGCCAAAAACATTCAGTACTTC. It translates to CASSKALTAKNIQYF.

This sequence joins TRBV19 and TRBJ2-1, with a weak D call TRBD2 (6 bases). V was cut by 5 bases and J by 6 bases, with 14 bases left in between. Germline lookup yields CDR1 LNHDA and CDR2 SQIVND (reference sequence). This CDR3 has 14 amino acids. This CDR3 is CASSAAGTLNEQFF. The CDR3 nucleotides read TGTGCCAGTAGTGCGGCGGGAACGCTCAATGAGCAGTTCTTC.

This clonotype was found a few times. The genes are TRBV18 and TRBJ2-7; D perhaps matches TRBD2 (6 bases). Germline V gene lookup returns CDR1 KGHSH and CDR2 LQKENI. The CDR3 is made up of 14 amino acids. V lost 0 bases and J 3 bases, leaving 9 bases between the germline ends. The CDR3 DNA follows: TGTGCCAGCTCACCACCGAAAGCGGGCTACGAGCAGTACTTC. Protein product: CASSPPKAGYEQYF.

This clonotype has only a few counts. The V call is TRBV28, the J call TRBJ2-1, with D perhaps matching TRBD1 (6 bases). Per the germline V gene, CDR1 is MDHEN and CDR2 is SYDVKM. Trimming pared 2 bases from V and 4 bases from J, leaving 12 bases between. This CDR3 comprises 15 residues. The CDR3 DNA sequence: TGTGCCAGCAGTTTAGTGGGGGCGCCATACAATGAGCAGTTCTTC. Translation: CASSLVGAPYNEQFF.

This clonotype was recorded many times. This rearrangement joins TRBV12-3 or TRBV12-4 to TRBJ2-1; D might be TRBD1 (6 bases). CDR3 length: 11 amino acids. Trimming shortened V by 5 bases and J by 10 bases, and 9 bases separated the two germline ends. CDR3 region: CASSPDREQFF. The CDR3 DNA reads as TGTGCCAGCAGTCCCGACAGGGAGCAGTTCTTC.

CDR3 sequence (DNA): TGTGCCAGCTCACGCATGACAGGGGGCGATGGAAAACTGTTTTTT. Protein sequence: CASSRMTGGDGKLFF. The rearrangement uses TRBV18 and TRBJ1-4; 10 nucleotides match TRBD1. The CDR3 runs to 15 residues. CDR1 and CDR2 from the germline V gene are KGHSH and LQKENI. V gave up 4 bases and J gave up 10 bases; unmatched junction bases: 9.

V and J are TRBV5-1 and TRBJ2-7; 13 bases are shared with TRBD2. V trimming: 2 bases; J trimming: 3 bases; junction bases outside the gene matches: 5. The germline gives CDR1 SGHRS, CDR2 YFSETQ. This CDR3 is built from 16 residues. The CDR3 loop reads CASSFGLAGANYEQYF. CDR3 DNA: TGCGCCAGCAGCTTTGGACTAGCGGGAGCGAACTACGAGCAGTACTTC.

This clonotype was seen ten or more times. V and J are TRBV11-2 and TRBJ2-1, with D possibly being TRBD1 (5 bases). V lost 1 base to trimming and J lost 9 bases, with 13 bases between them. The CDR3 has 14 residues. Germline V gene sequence: CDR1 SGHAT, CDR2 FQNNGV. The CDR3 DNA follows: TGTGCCAGCAGCTTAGGGGGCACCTGGAGTGAGCAGTTCTTC. Residues: CASSLGGTWSEQFF. Full variable domain (rest looked up from reference TRBV11-2 and TRBJ2-1): EAGVAQSPRYKIIEKRQSVAFWCNPISGHATLYWYQQILGQGPKLLIQFQNNGVVDDSQLPKDRFSAERLKGVDSTLKIQPAKLEDSAVYLCASSLGGTWSEQFFGPGTRLTVL.

This clonotype was seen a few times. The chain recombines TRBV7-3 with TRBJ2-3; D not resolved. Germline CDR1 reads SGHTA; CDR2 reads FQGTGA. CDR3 length: 12 amino acids. Between the trimmed V and J ends, which lost 5 bases and 4 bases, there was a span of 7 bases. The CDR3 sequence is CASSDRADTQYF. CDR3 nucleotide sequence: TGTGCCAGCAGCGACCGGGCAGATACGCAGTATTTT.

This clonotype has only a few counts. This chain links TRBV7-6 with TRBJ2-7; D ambiguous. CDR1 is SGHVS, CDR2 FNYEAQ, per germline. Trimming took 5 bases from V and 5 from J, leaving 16 bases between them. The CDR3 has 14 amino acids. The CDR3 reads CASSPVAREDEQYF. The CDR3, as DNA: TGTGCCAGCAGCCCGGTCGCGCGAGAGGACGAGCAGTACTTC.

This rearrangement joins TRBV4-1 to TRBJ1-3; 10 bases align to TRBD1. With V trimmed by 3 bases and J by 4 bases, 0 bases remained unmatched. Germline CDR1 reads MGHRA; CDR2 reads YSYEKL. The CDR3 totals 14 residues. The CDR3 region is CASSQTGGGNTIYF. The CDR3 DNA sequence: TGCGCCAGCAGCCAGACAGGGGGCGGAAACACCATATATTTT.